A selection of T cell receptor beta chains follows, all from one sample in a study of control samples from healthy donors and cancer patients. TCRdb's copy holds only in-frame clones and misses some; the assay was immunoSEQ multiplex PCR. The sample yields 100,000 to 120,000 clones, about 83% seen once. The source material was blood. The receptor source for this set is a woman aged 45 to 65 in good health. CDR3s include the opening cysteine and the closing phenylalanine or tryptophan.

V gene | CDR3 protein
TRBV6-5 | CASNPRTGGYEQYF
TRBV11-1 | CASSSLGAGTDTQYF
TRBV10-3 | CAIREESSYNSPLHF
TRBV6-1 | CASSEDRSSYNEQFF
TRBV9 | CASSVVPSGMTNTGELFF
TRBV7-2 | CASSLATTGTARYNSPLHF
TRBV29-1 | CSVVTNSGNTIYF
TRBV27 | CASSGTGYQPQHF
TRBV18 | CASSPLRGDRPYGYTF
TRBV2 | CASNRQGVGNQPQHF
TRBV4-1 | CASSQRDRGIGNQPQHF
TRBV11-3 | CASSLVSVTEAFF
TRBV18 | CASSPPGQGHQPQHF
TRBV5-4 | CASSFLAGRNEQFF
TRBV9 | CASSVRSMNEQFF
TRBV18 | CASSPNRGTGGGEKLFF
TRBV5-1 | CASSLTQADNEQFF
TRBV29-1 | CSAALGGANEKLFF
TRBV27 | CASSLAGGPRNEQFF
TRBV9 | CASGRTGDSNQPQHF
TRBV10-1 | CASMEDALNYGYTF
TRBV15 | CATSRGGSRGTQPQHF